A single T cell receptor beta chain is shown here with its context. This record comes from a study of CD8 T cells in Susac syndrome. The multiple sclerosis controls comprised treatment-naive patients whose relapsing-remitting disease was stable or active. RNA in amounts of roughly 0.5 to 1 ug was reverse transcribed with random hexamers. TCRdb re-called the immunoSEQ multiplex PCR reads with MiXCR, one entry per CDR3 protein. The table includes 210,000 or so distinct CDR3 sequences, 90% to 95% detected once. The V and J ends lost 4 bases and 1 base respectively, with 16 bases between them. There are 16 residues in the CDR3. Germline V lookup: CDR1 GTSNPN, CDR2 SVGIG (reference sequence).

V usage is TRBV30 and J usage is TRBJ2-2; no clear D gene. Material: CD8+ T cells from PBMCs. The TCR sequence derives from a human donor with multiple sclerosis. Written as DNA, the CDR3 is TGTGCCTGGACTCCGCTGCGACACCTGAACACCGGGGAGCTGTTTTTT. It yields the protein CAWTPLRHLNTGELFF.